The rows below give T cell receptor beta chains drawn from one sample of a study of T cells in narcolepsy. Only in-frame clones appear in the TCRdb table, and some are missing; sequencing was by immunoSEQ multiplex PCR. The table has tens of thousands of clones, around 80% seen once; the top ten hold less than 1.5%. The sequencing sample was made of CD45RA- memory CD4+ T cells from PBMCs. These receptors all come from a human donor with narcolepsy. Each CDR3 is given with its conserved first and last residue. D genes are given only for firm matches. Not every row has a clone size; where given, it reads once, few, many or a size class.

D	V	J	size	DNA	CDR3
-	TRBV30	TRBJ1-5	-	TGTGCCTTTCGGGGGCAAGGAGGCAATCAGCCCCAGCATTTT	CAFRGQGGNQPQHF
TRBD2	TRBV2	TRBJ2-5	-	TGTGCCAGCAGGCTAGCGGGAGGCGCGGGGACCCAGTACTTC	CASRLAGGAGTQYF
-	TRBV5-1	TRBJ2-5	-	TGCGCCAGCACACCGATCGGGACAAACCAAGAGACCCAGTACTTC	CASTPIGTNQETQYF
-	TRBV5-6	TRBJ1-1	-	TGTGCCAGCAGCCTGGGCCCTACGGGCACTGAAGCTTTCTTT	CASSLGPTGTEAFF
-	TRBV7-9	TRBJ2-1	-	TGTGCCAGCAGCTTAGCCCTAGGGAGATACAATGAGCAGTTCTTC	CASSLALGRYNEQFF
TRBD2	TRBV7-9	TRBJ2-1	-	TGTGCCAGCAGCCCCCATGGGACTAGTAGGGATGAGCAGTTCTTC	CASSPHGTSRDEQFF
-	TRBV7-9	TRBJ2-7	-	TGTGCCAGCAGCCCTCTGGGTAGCGGCCCCTACGAGCAGTACTTC	CASSPLGSGPYEQYF
-	TRBV28	TRBJ1-2	-	TGTGCCAGCAGTTTCCCCCCCGCCGGGACCGACTATGGCTACACCTTC	CASSFPPAGTDYGYTF
-	TRBV13	TRBJ2-3	-	TGTGCCAGCAGCCTACGTCCCACAGATACGCAGTATTTT	CASSLRPTDTQYF
-	TRBV27	TRBJ1-5	-	TGTGCCTTTGGAGGGGAGCAAAGCAATCAGCCCCAGCATTTT	CAFGGEQSNQPQHF
-	TRBV5-1	TRBJ2-2	-	TGCGCCAGCAGCATTGGGGACACCGGGGAGCTGTTTTTT	CASSIGDTGELFF
TRBD2	TRBV5-1	TRBJ2-5	-	TGCGCCAGCAGCTTATCGGGACTAGCCAACCAAGAGACCCAGTACTTC	CASSLSGLANQETQYF
TRBD2	TRBV9	TRBJ2-3	-	TGTGCCAGCAGCCTGCGGGGGAGCACAGATACGCAGTATTTT	CASSLRGSTDTQYF
-	TRBV29-1	TRBJ2-3	-	TGCAGCGTTGAGGCACAGGGGAGGGGAGATACGCAGTATTTT	CSVEAQGRGDTQYF
-	TRBV6-6	TRBJ2-2	-	TGTGCCAGCAGTTACTCGCCTAACACCGGGGAGCTGTTTTTT	CASSYSPNTGELFF
-	TRBV6-5	TRBJ1-2	-	TGTGCCAGCAGTTACTCGGGGTTCTTAGGCTACACCTTC	CASSYSGFLGYTF
-	TRBV5-1	TRBJ2-5	-	TGCGCCAGCCAACAAACCCCCGACAGGAAAGAGACCCAGTACTTC	CASQQTPDRKETQYF
TRBD2	TRBV5-4	TRBJ2-1	-	TGTGCCAGCAGCTTGAAGGGCGGGGGGATAACCAATGAGCAGTTCTTC	CASSLKGGGITNEQFF
-	TRBV11-2	TRBJ2-7	-	TGTGCCAGCAGCAATGGTGTCTCCTACGAGCAGTACTTC	CASSNGVSYEQYF
-	TRBV10-1	TRBJ2-7	-	TGCGCCAGCAGTGAGTCAAGGGGGAGTAGCGACGAGCAGTACTTC	CASSESRGSSDEQYF
-	TRBV18	TRBJ1-2	-	TGTGCCAGCTCGCCTCTTGGAAACTATGGCTACACCTTC	CASSPLGNYGYTF
-	TRBV30	TRBJ2-4	-	TGTGCCTGGAGTAAAGGGGTATACGGGACCAAAAACATTCAGTACTTC	CAWSKGVYGTKNIQYF
-	TRBV30	TRBJ1-1	-	TGTGCCTGCGAGGCGACAGGCAGGAACACTGAAGCTTTCTTT	CACEATGRNTEAFF
-	TRBV25-1	TRBJ2-1	-	TGTGCCAGCAGCAGGTCTCGCGAGCAGTTCTTC	CASSRSREQFF
TRBD1	TRBV6-5	TRBJ1-1	-	TGTGCCAGCAGTCCCACAGGGGGCTTCGGCACTGAAGCTTTCTTT	CASSPTGGFGTEAFF
TRBD1	TRBV7-2	TRBJ1-1	-	TGTGCCAGCAGCCTTACAGGGGCTATGAACACTGAAGCTTTCTTT	CASSLTGAMNTEAFF
-	TRBV9	TRBJ1-5	-	TGTGCCAGCAGCCTCGGAGGGGATCAGCCCCAGCATTTT	CASSLGGDQPQHF
-	TRBV5-6	TRBJ1-2	-	TGTGCCAGCAGCCCCCCGAGTGCTAACTATGGCTACACCTTC	CASSPPSANYGYTF
-	TRBV14	TRBJ2-6	few	TGTGCCAGCAGCCACCGACAGGCTGGGGCCAACGTCCTGACTTTC	CASSHRQAGANVLTF
-	TRBV5-1	TRBJ2-2	-	TGCGCCAGCAGCTTCCAGGGTCCCGGGGAGCTGTTTTTT	CASSFQGPGELFF
TRBD1	TRBV29-1	TRBJ2-2	-	TGCAGCGTTGAAGCGGGACAGGGTACGAACACCGGGGAGCTGTTTTTT	CSVEAGQGTNTGELFF